The 4 T cell receptor beta chains reported below all come from one sample, sequenced in a study of OX40 agonist ivuxolimab in advanced cancers. Profiling relied on immunoSEQ multiplex PCR, and the TCRdb table lists in-frame clones only, not all of them. The top ten clones hold 0.9% to 1.2% of a sample with around 150,000 clones, approximately 90% of them seen once. This specimen consisted of CD4+ or CD8+ T cells sorted from blood, obtained in a trial of the OX40 agonist ivuxolimab. The receptors were sampled from an adult with an advanced solid tumor such as melanoma, head and neck, liver or kidney cancer.

This clone was seen once. This chain uses TRBV6-1 with TRBJ1-1; D call uncertain. This CDR3 comprises 15 residues. Trimming took off 2 bases at V and 0 bases at J, with 10 bases between the two ends. Germline CDR1 reads MNHNS; CDR2 reads SASEGT. The CDR3 protein is CASSESPGVNTEAFF. CDR3 in DNA: TGTGCCAGCAGTGAATCCCCAGGAGTGAACACTGAAGCTTTCTTT.

The chain carries TRBV11-3 and TRBJ1-3; D is possibly TRBD1 (6 bases). Germline V gives CDR1 SGHNT, CDR2 YENEEA. CDR3 length: 14 amino acids. The V gene lost 5 bases and the J gene lost 7 bases, with 15 bases spanning the gap. This chain's CDR3 is CASSRGGPRNTIYF. Here the CDR3 DNA reads TGTGCCAGCAGCCGGGGGGGCCCCCGGAACACCATATATTTT.

This chain connects TRBV4-2 to TRBJ2-5; D is perhaps TRBD1 (6 bases). Between the trimmed V and J ends, which lost 4 bases and 11 bases, there was a span of 14 bases. The CDR3 totals 12 residues. The germline V gene has CDR1 LGHNA and CDR2 YNFKEQ. The CDR3 DNA sequence: TGTGCCAGCAGCCCGGGACACAGTGAGCAGTACTTC. Translated, it gives CASSPGHSEQYF.

This chain's CDR3 is CASSQDYGTQYF. In DNA, the CDR3 is TGTGCCAGCTCACAGGACTATGGTACGCAGTATTTT. The V gene is TRBV18, the J gene TRBJ2-3; D is possibly TRBD2 (6 bases). Looked up from germline, CDR1 is KGHSH and CDR2 is LQKENI. Trimming left V 4 bases short and J 8 bases short, with 10 bases between. CDR3 length: 12 residues.